What follows describes a single T cell receptor beta chain. Using a J-beta primer mix together with a sample-barcoded 5' primer, a second PCR was run for roughly 6 to 12 cycles. Each CDR3 protein gets one entry after TCRdb re-called the 5' RACE reads with MiXCR. The sample carries about a million distinct CDR3 sequences, roughly half recorded once. This entry is derived from a study of blood T cells in healthy people across ages. The clonotype comes from a woman aged 60-75 years in good health. Sample: blood.

In DNA, the CDR3 is TGTGCCAGCAGTCGAAGCCGGGCCTCGATATATGGCTACACCTTC. Translating it yields CASSRSRASIYGYTF. The chain has TRBV12-3 or TRBV12-4 and TRBJ1-2, with unresolved D. The CDR3 extends over 15 amino acids. V was cut by 5 bases and J by 5 bases, with 18 bases left in between.